This T cell receptor beta chain derives from a study of blood T cells in healthy people across ages. This clonotype was detected only a few times. Donors were systemically healthy Caucasian individuals from Russia aged about 6 to 95 years. Researchers collected approximately 9.5 milliliters of peripheral blood from every single donor. Each sample yielded at least 5.5 micrograms of PBMC total RNA. A second PCR of roughly 6 to 12 cycles used a sample-barcoded 5' primer and a J-beta primer mix. TCRdb processed the 5' RACE reads anew with MiXCR; each CDR3 protein has one entry. The sample records about 1,800,000 distinct CDR3 sequences, under 30% being singletons. V was shortened by 5 bases and J by 8 bases, with 14 bases between the two germline ends. Germline V gene data show CDR1 as SEHNR and CDR2 as FQNEAQ (reference sequence). The CDR3 length is 13 residues.

This sequence was found in a woman aged 30 to 39 in good health. This chain connects TRBV7-9 to TRBJ2-3; D is possibly TRBD1 (6 bases). Sequencing was performed on blood. CDR3 sequence reads: CASSPVGTLTQYF. The CDR3, as DNA: TGTGCCAGCAGCCCAGTGGGGACACTTACGCAGTATTTT.